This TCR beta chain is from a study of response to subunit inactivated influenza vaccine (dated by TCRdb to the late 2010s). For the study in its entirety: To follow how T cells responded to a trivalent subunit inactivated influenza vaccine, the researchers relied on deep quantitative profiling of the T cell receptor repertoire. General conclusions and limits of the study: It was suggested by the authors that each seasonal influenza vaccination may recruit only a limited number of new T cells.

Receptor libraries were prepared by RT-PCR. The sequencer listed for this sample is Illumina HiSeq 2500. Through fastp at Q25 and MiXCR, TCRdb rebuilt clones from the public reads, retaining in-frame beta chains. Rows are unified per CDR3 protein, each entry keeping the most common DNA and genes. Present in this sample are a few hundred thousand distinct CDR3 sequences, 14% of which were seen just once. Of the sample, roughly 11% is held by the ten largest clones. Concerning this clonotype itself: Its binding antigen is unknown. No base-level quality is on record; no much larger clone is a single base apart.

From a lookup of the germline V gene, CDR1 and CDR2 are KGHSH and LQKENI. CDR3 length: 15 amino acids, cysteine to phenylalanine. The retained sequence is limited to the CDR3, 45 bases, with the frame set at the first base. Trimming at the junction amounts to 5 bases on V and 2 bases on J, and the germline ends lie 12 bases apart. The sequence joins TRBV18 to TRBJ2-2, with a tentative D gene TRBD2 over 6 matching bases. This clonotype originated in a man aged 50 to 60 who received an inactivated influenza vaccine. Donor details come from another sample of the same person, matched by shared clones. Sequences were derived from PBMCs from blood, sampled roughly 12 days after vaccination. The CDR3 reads CASSTSGSNTGELFF. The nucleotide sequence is TGTGCCAGCTCAACCTCCGGGAGCAACACCGGGGAGCTGTTTTTT.